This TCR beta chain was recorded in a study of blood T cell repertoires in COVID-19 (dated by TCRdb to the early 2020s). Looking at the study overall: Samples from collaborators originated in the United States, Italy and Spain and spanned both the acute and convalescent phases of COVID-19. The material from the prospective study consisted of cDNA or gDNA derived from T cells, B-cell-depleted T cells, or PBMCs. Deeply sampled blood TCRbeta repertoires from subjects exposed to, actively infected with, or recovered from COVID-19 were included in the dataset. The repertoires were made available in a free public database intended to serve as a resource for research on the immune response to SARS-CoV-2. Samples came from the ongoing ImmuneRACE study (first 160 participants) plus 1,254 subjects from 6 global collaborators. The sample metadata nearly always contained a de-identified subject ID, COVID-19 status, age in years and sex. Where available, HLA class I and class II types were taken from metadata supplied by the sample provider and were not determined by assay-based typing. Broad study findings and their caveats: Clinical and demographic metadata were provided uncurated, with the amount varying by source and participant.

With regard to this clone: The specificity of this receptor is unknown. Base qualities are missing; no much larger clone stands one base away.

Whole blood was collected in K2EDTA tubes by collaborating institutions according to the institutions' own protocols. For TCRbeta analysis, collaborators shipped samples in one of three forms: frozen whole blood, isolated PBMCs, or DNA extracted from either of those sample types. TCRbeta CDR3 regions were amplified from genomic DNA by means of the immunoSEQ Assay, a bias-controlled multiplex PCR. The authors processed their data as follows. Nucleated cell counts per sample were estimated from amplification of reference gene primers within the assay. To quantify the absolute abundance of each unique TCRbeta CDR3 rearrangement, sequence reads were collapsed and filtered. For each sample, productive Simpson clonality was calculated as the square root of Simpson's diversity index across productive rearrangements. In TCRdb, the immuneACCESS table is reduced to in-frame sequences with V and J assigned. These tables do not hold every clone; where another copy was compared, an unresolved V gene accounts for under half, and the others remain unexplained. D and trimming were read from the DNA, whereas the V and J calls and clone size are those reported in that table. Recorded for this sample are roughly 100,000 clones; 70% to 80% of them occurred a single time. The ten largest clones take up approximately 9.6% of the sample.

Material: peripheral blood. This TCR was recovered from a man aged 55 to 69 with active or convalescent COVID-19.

Here is the DNA: TGTGCCAGAAGGGACAGGGGGAACTATGGCTACACCTTC. The resulting protein is CARRDRGNYGYTF. The chain employs TRBV7-2 and TRBJ1-2, and 11 junctional nucleotides match TRBD1. The CDR3 numbers 13 residues from cysteine through phenylalanine. Only CDR3 DNA is held: 39 bases, read in frame from base 1. As encoded in the germline V gene, CDR1 is SGHTA while CDR2 is FQGNSA. V trim: 9 bases; J trim: 2 bases; unmatched bases: 2.